The T cell receptor (beta chain) under discussion was sequenced for a study of blood T cell repertoires in COVID-19. Looking at the study overall: Donors in the United States, Italy and Spain gave samples during acute or convalescent COVID-19. From T cells, B-cell-depleted T cells, or PBMCs came the material, which was cDNA or gDNA.

In the original analysis: Using reference gene primer amplification, nucleated cell counts were estimated. Using immunoSEQ multiplex PCR, the repertoire was profiled, and TCRdb retains in-frame clones only, with some absent. V and J calls and clone size are copied from that table; D and trimming were computed from the DNA. Of 90,000 to 110,000 clones in the sample, over 70% are singletons; the top ten hold 6% to 7%. Per the germline V gene, CDR1 is LNHDA and CDR2 is SQIVND (reference sequence). The CDR3 is 14 residues long. V dropped 7 bases and J dropped 3; count of bases not matched to a gene: 8. The clonotype was recovered from a woman aged 45 to 65 with acute or convalescent COVID-19. V is TRBV19 and J is TRBJ1-2, with TRBD1 identical over 7 bases. The source material was peripheral blood. This CDR3 reads CASNPLGQYYGYTF. The CDR3 DNA sequence: TGTGCCAGTAACCCGCTGGGACAGTACTATGGCTACACCTTC.